These 32 T cell receptor beta chains were sequenced from one sample in a study of T cells after yellow fever vaccination. In TCRdb, the 5' RACE reads were re-called with MiXCR into one record per CDR3 protein. The sample comprises around 330,000 distinct CDR3 sequences, 3.6% of which are singletons, and about 20% rests with the top ten. Source: PBMCs, taken on the day of the yellow fever booster vaccination. The receptors stem from a man aged 18-30 years who received the YFV17D yellow fever vaccine.

This clonotype was recorded a few times. The chain carries TRBV5-1 and TRBJ2-7, with D perhaps TRBD1 (5 bases). This CDR3 has 12 residues. Germline V lookup: CDR1 SGHRS, CDR2 YFSETQ. The germline V and J ends were trimmed by 2 bases and 3 bases, with 6 bases remaining between them. CDR3 coding DNA: TGCGCCAGCAGCTTCGACAGCTACGAGCAGTACTTC. Translated, it gives CASSFDSYEQYF. The variable domain in full, with the rest retrieved from reference TRBV5-1 and TRBJ2-7, is KAGVTQTPRYLIKTRGQQVTLSCSPISGHRSVSWYQQTPGQGLQFLFEYFSETQRNKGNFPGRFSGRQFSNSRSEMNVSTLELGDSALYLCASSFDSYEQYFGPGTRLTVT.

V usage is TRBV12-3 or TRBV12-4 and J usage is TRBJ1-3; D is undetermined. The CDR3 has 13 amino acids. V was pared by 7 bases and J by 0 bases, with 7 bases between. The CDR3 sequence is CASKLVSGNTIYF. The CDR3 nucleotides read TGTGCCAGCAAACTAGTCTCTGGAAACACCATATATTTT.

The chain employs TRBV6-5 and TRBJ1-1; no reliable D call. V shed 6 bases and J shed 6 bases, with 11 bases lying between them. The germline V gene has CDR1 MNHEY and CDR2 SVGAGI. The length of the CDR3 is 12 residues. This chain's CDR3 is CASRGDTSEAFF. The CDR3 nucleotides read TGTGCCAGCAGGGGCGACACCTCTGAAGCTTTCTTT.

The sample holds many counts of this clonotype. This chain connects TRBV3-1 to TRBJ2-2; a weak D match, TRBD2 (6 bases). In germline, CDR1 is LGHDT, CDR2 YNNKEL (reference sequence). This CDR3 spans 14 amino acids. V lost 4 bases and J lost 4, with 10 bases in between. The CDR3 coding sequence is TGTGCCAGCAGCCGCACCGGGGGCACCGGGGAGCTGTTTTTT. It codes for CASSRTGGTGELFF.

The chain recombines TRBV12-3 or TRBV12-4 with TRBJ2-2; the D is unclear. This CDR3 is 14 amino acids long. V lost 5 bases and J lost 7, with 14 bases in between. The CDR3 DNA reads as TGTGCCAGCAGTGCCAGACCCATAGTCGGGGAGCTGTTTTTT. This gives the protein CASSARPIVGELFF.

At least ten counts were recorded for this clonotype. This chain uses TRBV18 with TRBJ2-1, with TRBD1 as a possible D gene (6 bases). The CDR3 contains 15 residues. CDR1 and CDR2 from the germline V gene are KGHSH and LQKENI. The V end lost 5 bases, the J end lost 1 base, and 12 bases lay between the germline ends. The CDR3 region is CASSYGQYSYNEQFF. DNA of the CDR3: TGTGCCAGCTCATATGGACAGTATTCCTACAATGAGCAGTTCTTC.

Many counts were recorded for this clonotype. This chain's CDR3 is CAGGRLPWQFF. The CDR3 DNA reads TGTGCCGGGGGGAGGTTGCCTTGGCAGTTCTTC. The J gene is TRBJ2-1, the V gene TRBV2; D perhaps matches TRBD2 (6 bases). Trimming took 11 bases from V and 12 from J, leaving 17 bases between them. The germline V gene encodes CDR1 SNHLY and CDR2 FYNNEI. CDR3 size: 11 residues.

The rearrangement uses TRBV29-1 and TRBJ2-7; D gene unclear. Germline CDR1 reads SQVTM; CDR2 reads ANQGSEA. V lost 6 bases to trimming and J lost 0 bases, with 12 bases between them. The CDR3 runs 13 residues. Here the CDR3 reads CSVTNTASYEQYF. CDR3 DNA: TGCAGCGTCACTAACACGGCCTCCTACGAGCAGTACTTC.

In this sample, this clonotype turned up a few times. The chain couples TRBV6-5 to TRBJ2-7; the D gene is possibly TRBD1 (6 bases). CDR1 is MNHEY, CDR2 SVGAGI, per germline. The CDR3 extends over 14 amino acids. Trimming removed 6 bases from V and 8 bases from J, with 20 bases in between. The CDR3 nucleotides are TGTGCCAGCAGCCCCCTCGGACAGCCGGCAAAGCAGTACGTC. This encodes CASSPLGQPAKQYV.

Comments on this clonotype: At one boundary the junction diverges from the germline segment, which might be a read error. The chain recombines TRBV20-1 with TRBJ2-5; 7 bases line up with TRBD1. Germline V gives CDR1 DFQATT, CDR2 SNEGSKA (reference sequence). This CDR3 contains 14 residues. CDR3 coding DNA: TGCAGTGCTCGAGATAGACAGGGCCAAGAGACCCAGTACTTC. This codes for CSARDRQGQETQYF.

This clonotype has more than one count but fewer than ten. V and J are TRBV4-1 and TRBJ1-2; 7 bases are a match to TRBD1. Germline-derived CDR1 and CDR2 are MGHRA and YSYEKL. Germline trimming cut 0 bases from V and 8 bases from J; bases unmatched to any gene: 3. The CDR3 length is 13 residues. The DNA of the CDR3 is TGCGCCAGCAGCCAAGAACCAGGGGGGGGCTACACCTTC. Translated, it gives CASSQEPGGGYTF.

This clonotype was detected ten times or more. The rearrangement uses TRBV28 and TRBJ2-3; D possibly corresponds to TRBD1 (5 bases). Germline V gene sequence: CDR1 MDHEN, CDR2 SYDVKM. The CDR3 totals 13 residues. V was trimmed by 6 bases and J by 1 base, leaving 8 bases between them. The CDR3 loop reads CASSRDGTDTQYF. For the CDR3, the DNA is TGTGCCAGCAGCAGGGATGGCACAGATACGCAGTATTTT.

The table lists this clonotype with a few counts. The genes are TRBV4-1 and TRBJ2-1; D gene unclear. Per germline, CDR1 MGHRA and CDR2 YSYEKL. V was clipped by 1 base and J by 9 bases, with 10 bases between them. The CDR3 covers 13 residues. Written as DNA, the CDR3 is TGCGCCAGCAGCCAAGCTAGTCATGCTGAGCAGTTCTTC. This encodes CASSQASHAEQFF.

The gene calls are TRBV15 and TRBJ1-4; 8 bases are shared with TRBD1. This CDR3 spans 15 amino acids. The V gene's germline CDR1 is LNHNV and CDR2 YYDKDF (reference sequence). Unmatched junction bases numbered 8, after V lost 6 bases and J lost 5 bases. CDR3 protein: CATSPRDRKNEKLFF. Written as DNA, the CDR3 is TGTGCCACCAGTCCTCGGGACAGGAAGAATGAAAAACTGTTTTTT.

This clonotype was picked up a small number of times. The rearrangement uses TRBV20-1 and TRBJ2-5, with D possibly matching TRBD2 (5 bases). Germline loops: CDR1 DFQATT, CDR2 SNEGSKA (reference sequence). V was pared by 3 bases and J by 2 bases, with 13 bases between. CDR3 length: 14 residues. CDR3 DNA sequence: TGCAGTGCTAGTGGCGGACTGTTACAAGAGACCCAGTACTTC. Translation: CSASGGLLQETQYF.

This clonotype showed up many times. V is TRBV20-1 and J is TRBJ2-7, with 8 nucleotides matching TRBD1. Germline CDR1 is DFQATT and CDR2 is SNEGSKA (reference sequence). The CDR3 is 13 residues long. Trimming cost V 6 bases and J 2 bases; bases outside gene matches: 6. This chain's CDR3 is CSAPGQDTYEQYF. CDR3 DNA sequence: TGCAGTGCACCGGGACAGGACACCTACGAGCAGTACTTC.

This clonotype was counted many times. DNA of the CDR3: TGCGCCAGCAGCCGACAAGGGGGGCTGACGGACGAGCAGTACTTC. Protein sequence: CASSRQGGLTDEQYF. This chain joins TRBV5-1 and TRBJ2-7; possibly TRBD1 or TRBD2 for D (6 bases each). V lost 4 bases, J lost 5 bases, and 19 bases lay in between. Germline assignment: CDR1 SGHRS and CDR2 YFSETQ. The CDR3 sequence is 15 residues long. The variable domain in full, completed from reference TRBV5-1 and TRBJ2-7, reads KAGVTQTPRYLIKTRGQQVTLSCSPISGHRSVSWYQQTPGQGLQFLFEYFSETQRNKGNFPGRFSGRQFSNSRSEMNVSTLELGDSALYLCASSRQGGLTDEQYFGPGTRLTVT.

This clonotype was seen repeatedly, ten times or more. The chain employs TRBV7-2 and TRBJ2-3; D is perhaps TRBD1 (6 bases). Trimming shortened V by 5 bases and J by 2 bases, and 11 bases separated the two germline ends. The length of the CDR3 is 14 residues. Germline-derived CDR1 and CDR2 are SGHTA and FQGNSA. The CDR3 region has the DNA TGTGCCAGCAGCCCAGGGGCCCTCACAGATACGCAGTATTTT. Its protein is CASSPGALTDTQYF. Combining the CDR3 with reference TRBV7-2 and TRBJ2-3 gives the whole variable domain GAGVSQSPSNKVTEKGKDVELRCDPISGHTALYWYRQSLGQGLEFLIYFQGNSAPDKSGLPSDRFSAERTGGSVSTLTIQRTQQEDSAVYLCASSPGALTDTQYFGPGTRLTVL.

In this sample, this clonotype turned up many times. The CDR3 here is CASSYRDNTEAFF. CDR3 nucleotide sequence: TGTGCCAGCAGTTACCGGGACAACACTGAAGCTTTCTTT. The gene calls are TRBV6-2 or TRBV6-3 and TRBJ1-1; D may be TRBD1 (5 bases). The CDR3 sequence is 13 residues long. Per germline, CDR1 MNHEY and CDR2 SVGEGT. V was cut by 2 bases and J by 2 bases, with 6 bases left in between.

This clonotype has at least ten counts. The V gene is TRBV3-1, the J gene TRBJ2-2; D may be TRBD1 or TRBD2 (5 bases each). The CDR3 has 16 amino acids. Germline CDR1 and CDR2: LGHDT and YNNKEL (reference sequence). Trimming left V 0 bases short and J 6 bases short, with 14 bases between. CDR3 nucleotide sequence: TGTGCCAGCAGCCAAGAGGGGACGCTCCACGCCGGGGAGCTGTTTTTT. Amino acids: CASSQEGTLHAGELFF. The complete variable domain, with remaining parts taken from reference TRBV3-1 and TRBJ2-2, reads DTAVSQTPKYLVTQMGNDKSIKCEQNLGHDTMYWYKQDSKKFLKIMFSYNNKELIINETVPNRFSPKSPDKAHLNLHINSLELGDSAVYFCASSQEGTLHAGELFFGEGSRLTVL.

This clonotype was seen at least ten times. This chain joins TRBV7-2 and TRBJ2-5, with D unresolved. CDR3 length equals 13 residues. Germline CDR1 and CDR2: SGHTA and FQGNSA. Trimming took 3 bases from V and 4 from J, leaving 9 bases between them. CDR3 region: CASSFFWGETQYF. CDR3 in DNA: TGTGCCAGCAGCTTCTTTTGGGGAGAGACCCAGTACTTC. Combining the CDR3 with reference TRBV7-2 and TRBJ2-5 gives the whole variable domain GAGVSQSPSNKVTEKGKDVELRCDPISGHTALYWYRQSLGQGLEFLIYFQGNSAPDKSGLPSDRFSAERTGGSVSTLTIQRTQQEDSAVYLCASSFFWGETQYFGPGTRLLVL.

The table lists this clonotype with a few counts. The rearrangement uses TRBV7-9 and TRBJ1-2; D gene unclear. The V end was cut by 6 bases, the J end by 4 bases, with 12 bases between. In germline, CDR1 is SEHNR, CDR2 FQNEAQ (reference sequence). This CDR3 contains 13 residues. In nucleotides, the CDR3 is TGTGCCAGCAGTTCGATCCGAACCTATGGCTACACCTTC. Translated, it gives CASSSIRTYGYTF.

This clonotype turned up a few times. J is TRBJ2-5 and V is TRBV6-1, with 8 bases lining up with TRBD2. CDR3 length: 15 residues. V lost 6 bases to trimming and J lost 0 bases; unmatched junction nucleotides: 6. Germline values: CDR1 MNHNS, CDR2 SASEGT. The CDR3 spells CASRTSASYQETQYF. The CDR3 DNA follows: TGTGCCAGCAGGACTAGCGCCTCGTACCAAGAGACCCAGTACTTC.

This clonotype occurred many times. The V and J genes are TRBV5-6 and TRBJ2-3; 11 nucleotides line up with TRBD2. Trimming at V came to 1 base and at J to 5 bases, leaving 12 bases not matched to a gene. The length of the CDR3 is 18 residues. CDR1 is SGHDT, CDR2 YYEEEE, per germline. The CDR3 region has the DNA TGTGCCAGCAGCTTGCTCCCACTAGCGGGGGACGGGGAAGATACGCAGTATTTT. This codes for CASSLLPLAGDGEDTQYF.

This clonotype was counted many times. V is TRBV7-2 and J is TRBJ1-5, with 8 bases identical to TRBD1. The junction had 7 bases not matched to a gene; V was cut back by 5 bases and J by 7 bases. The length of the CDR3 is 14 residues. Germline V gene sequence: CDR1 SGHTA, CDR2 FQGNSA. For the CDR3, the DNA is TGTGCCAGCAGCCCGAACAGGGGGGAGCAGCCCCAGCATTTT. Its translation: CASSPNRGEQPQHF.

V usage is TRBV20-1 and J usage is TRBJ2-1; 9 positions match TRBD1. After removal of 4 bases from V and 1 base from J, the junction contained 5 bases not matched to a gene. From germline, CDR1 is DFQATT and CDR2 SNEGSKA (reference sequence). The CDR3 sequence is 15 residues long. Written as DNA, the CDR3 is TGCAGTGCTACATTCGGGACAGGGTCCTACAATGAGCAGTTCTTC. Protein sequence: CSATFGTGSYNEQFF.

The sample holds many counts of this clonotype. This chain joins TRBV20-1 and TRBJ2-2, with 9 bases lining up with TRBD1. The junction had 18 bases not matched to a gene; V was cut back by 6 bases and J by 7 bases. Germline CDR1 is DFQATT and CDR2 is SNEGSKA (reference sequence). CDR3 length: 17 amino acids. The CDR3 DNA reads as TGCAGTGCCCCTAAGTCCACCGGACAGGGGCTCAACGGGGAGCTGTTTTTT. This encodes CSAPKSTGQGLNGELFF.

This clonotype has just a few counts. The rearrangement uses TRBV25-1 and TRBJ2-1; the D gene is possibly TRBD2 (5 bases). Germline CDR1 reads MGHDK; CDR2 reads SYGVNS. CDR3 size: 15 residues. Trimming cost V 6 bases and J 0 bases, with 12 bases left between them. The CDR3 nucleotides read TGTGCCAGCAGCCCTTCGCGGGCCTCCTACAATGAGCAGTTCTTC. Encoded protein: CASSPSRASYNEQFF.

This clonotype was found a few times. This chain connects TRBV4-2 to TRBJ2-1; D may be TRBD2 (5 bases). The CDR3 totals 13 residues. Germline assignment: CDR1 LGHNA and CDR2 YNFKEQ. V was pared by 0 bases and J by 10 bases, with 10 bases between. DNA for the CDR3: TGTGCCAGCAGCCAAGAAGGTGGGAGAGAGCAGTTCTTC. It specifies CASSQEGGREQFF.

The CDR3 DNA reads as TGCGCCAGCAGGACGGGCGGGATGGAAAAACTGTTTTTT. Protein product: CASRTGGMEKLFF. The chain couples TRBV5-1 to TRBJ1-4; D ambiguous. Germline lookup yields CDR1 SGHRS and CDR2 YFSETQ. V was shortened by 5 bases and J by 8 bases, with 13 bases between the two germline ends. This CDR3 is built from 13 residues. The whole variable domain, filled in from reference TRBV5-1 and TRBJ1-4, reads KAGVTQTPRYLIKTRGQQVTLSCSPISGHRSVSWYQQTPGQGLQFLFEYFSETQRNKGNFPGRFSGRQFSNSRSEMNVSTLELGDSALYLCASRTGGMEKLFFGSGTQLSVL.

This clonotype showed up many times. The chain carries TRBV7-9 and TRBJ2-1; 10 bases are shared with TRBD2. Trimming cost V 11 bases and J 3 bases; bases outside gene matches: 4. This CDR3 comprises 13 residues. CDR1 is SEHNR and CDR2 is FQNEAQ in the germline V gene (reference sequence). CDR3 protein: CAGTSGVYNEQFF. DNA of the CDR3: TGTGCCGGTACTAGCGGGGTCTACAATGAGCAGTTCTTC. Full variable domain (remainder filled in from reference TRBV7-9 and TRBJ2-1): DTGVSQNPRHKITKRGQNVTFRCDPISEHNRLYWYRQTLGQGPEFLTYFQNEAQLEKSRLLSDRFSAERPKGSFSTLEIQRTEQGDSAMYLCAGTSGVYNEQFFGPGTRLTVL.

This clonotype was observed at least ten times. The chain recombines TRBV6-2 or TRBV6-3 with TRBJ2-2, with TRBD2 matching 7 bases. The CDR3 loop spans 14 amino acids. The junction had 6 bases not matched to a gene; V was cut back by 8 bases and J by 3 bases. CDR1 and CDR2 from the germline V gene are MNHEY and SVGEGT. The CDR3 loop reads CASDRDYYTGELFF. CDR3 DNA sequence: TGTGCCAGCGACCGGGACTACTACACCGGGGAGCTGTTTTTT.